The following is a TCR beta chain sequence with its context. This sample stems from a study of blood T cell repertoires in COVID-19. Overall study context: From T cells, B-cell-depleted T cells, or PBMCs came the material, which was cDNA or gDNA.

Germline CDR1 and CDR2: MNHEY and SMNVEV (reference sequence). Trimming stripped 3 bases from V and 7 bases from J, with 13 bases between. The CDR3 has 13 amino acids. Participant ages covered roughly 18 to 89 years across approximately 25 US areas. Grouping used clinical history reported by participants in a survey and questionnaire. The authors' processing: Reference gene primer amplification in the assay estimated nucleated cell counts. The protocol was immunoSEQ multiplex PCR, while the TCRdb copy is restricted to in-frame clones and leaves out a portion. The DNA gave D and trimming, while V, J and clone size come from that table. The sample holds some 200,000 clones; around 90% are singletons and the top ten take 2% to 2.5%.

The specimen was PBMCs or T cells enriched from blood (not recorded which). The gene calls are TRBV27 and TRBJ2-7, with D possibly matching TRBD1 (6 bases). This TCR came from a woman in her thirties who had recovered from COVID-19. CDR3 bases: TGTGCCAGCAGTTTTACAGGGCCGGGAGAGCAGTACTTC. Encoded protein: CASSFTGPGEQYF.